The table lists the clone carrying this T cell receptor (beta chain) with a few counts. Its antigen is still unknown. These data are taken from a study of T-cell reconstitution after alpha-beta-depleted transplantation in children. V was shortened by 0 bases and J by 3 bases, with 6 bases between the two germline ends. Germline V gene lookup returns CDR1 MNHNY and CDR2 SVGAGI (reference sequence). The CDR3 is made up of 13 amino acids. General study results and limits: Several patients had high TCRbeta diversity at day 60; it came from surviving recipient T cells and thymic progenitors.

The authors prepared the TCRbeta library with unique molecular identifiers. TCRdb passed the PCR reads through MiXCR, listing each CDR3 protein once. The table lists around 500,000 distinct CDR3 sequences, more than 20% of them singletons. The sample in question was PBMCs, mostly from graft donor cells, obtained 360 days after TCRalphabeta/CD19-depleted stem cell transplant. The origin of this receptor is a boy younger than two who had a stem cell transplant for acute myeloid leukemia, so the T cells may come from the graft donor. This rearrangement joins TRBV6-6 to TRBJ2-7; D gene ambiguous. As DNA, the CDR3 is TGTGCCAGCAGTTACTCGGAGCACTACGAGCAGTACGTC. Amino acid sequence: CASSYSEHYEQYV.